The entry below describes one T cell receptor beta chain. No antigen is known for it. Base qualities were left out, and no much larger clone turns up one base away. This sample stems from a study of early T cells in non-severe SARS-CoV-2 infection (dated by TCRdb to about 2021). Regarding the research as a whole: TCR sequencing used bulk RNA from unsorted whole blood, so alpha and beta chains could not be paired.

The junction shows trimming of 6 bases on V and 1 base on J, plus 9 bases between the germline ends. The CDR3 contains 12 residues, cysteine and phenylalanine counted. Kept here is only the CDR3 DNA, which spans 36 bases and is read in frame from base 1. The germline V gene gives CDR1 as SQVTM and CDR2 as ANQGSEA. Study-wide conclusions, independent of this receptor: Matching against VDJdb was skewed toward anti-spike CD8 responses, likely underestimated virus-specific expansions, and missed private and CD4 specificities.

A case-control design nested within a healthcare worker cohort in London, UK, was used, with weekly nasopharyngeal swab PCR tests and blood sampling performed. Healthcare workers were recruited during the week of the UK lockdown, between 23 and 31 March 2020, and followed weekly for up to 16 weeks. Libraries came from 5' RACE. Reads for this sample came from a NextSeq 500. The TCR library protocol attached unique molecular identifiers to individual cDNA molecules to correct for sequencing error and PCR bias. Both TCR alpha and beta chains were sequenced, and tight co-correlation was observed between alpha and beta sequence abundances in each sample. As for how the authors treated the data: Decombinator V4 was used to perform V gene, J gene and CDR3 annotation of TCR sequences. TCRs were defined as expanded if a significant change between any two time points was detected under a Poisson model with p below 0.0001. TCR abundances were normalised to the total number of TCRs sequenced per sample and expressed as counts per million. MAIT TCRs were defined by TRAV1-2 paired with TRAJ12, TRAJ20 or TRAJ33, and iNKT TCRs by TRAV10 paired with TRAJ18. VDJdb, accessed on 1 November 2021, was searched for TCRs annotated for CMV, EBV and SARS-CoV-2, and TCRs annotated for more than one antigen were excluded. Using fastp trimming at Q25 and MiXCR clonotype assembly, TCRdb reanalyzed the public sequencing data and kept in-frame beta chains. Each entry is one CDR3 protein sequence, shown with its most common DNA and genes. V and J calls and clone size were set by TCRdb, not the authors. The sample includes approximately 79,000 distinct CDR3 sequences, with 10% to 15% observed a single time. Around 1.2% of the sample is taken by the ten largest.

The sequence was collected from an adult who was a healthcare worker with PCR-confirmed SARS-CoV-2 infection or an uninfected control (not recorded which). The V and J segments used are TRBV29-1 and TRBJ1-1; TRBD1 is possibly the D segment (6 matching bases). Source material: whole blood. The DNA sequence reads TGCAGCGTCAGGGGACCGAACACTGAAGCTTTCTTT. Its translation is CSVRGPNTEAFF.